What follows are 9 T cell receptor beta chains derived from one specimen sequenced in a study of blood T cell repertoires in COVID-19. TCRdb's copy holds only in-frame clones and misses some; the assay was immunoSEQ multiplex PCR. The sample lists about 16,000 clones, less than 90% occurring once. The sequenced material came from peripheral blood. The origin of the receptors is a woman older than 75 with COVID-19, enrolled during active disease.

The chain recombines TRBV5-5 with TRBJ2-1; TRBD2 agrees at 9 bases. Looked up from germline, CDR1 is SGHKS and CDR2 is YYEKEE (reference sequence). Unmatched junction bases numbered 7, after V lost 0 bases and J lost 9 bases. CDR3 length: 15 residues. As DNA, the CDR3 is TGTGCCAGCAGCTTGGGTGTGGGACTAGCTCTTGAGCAGTTCTTC. Residues: CASSLGVGLALEQFF. Full variable domain (remainder filled in from reference TRBV5-5 and TRBJ2-1): DAGVTQSPTHLIKTRGQQVTLRCSPISGHKSVSWYQQVLGQGPQFIFQYYEKEERGRGNFPDRFSARQFPNYSSELNVNALLLGDSALYLCASSLGVGLALEQFFGPGTRLTVL.

J is TRBJ2-2 and V is TRBV5-3; 11 positions agree with TRBD2. TRBV5-3 is placed among ORFs of uncertain function. The CDR3 contains 15 residues. Trimming took 4 bases from V and 4 from J; bases not matched to a gene: 3. CDR3 coding DNA: TGTGCCAGAAGCGACCTAGCGGGGGGCACCGGGGAGCTGTTTTTT. It specifies CARSDLAGGTGELFF.

The genes are TRBV19 and TRBJ1-1; D is uncertain. V was shortened by 5 bases and J by 0 bases, with 7 bases between the two germline ends. The CDR3 sequence is 13 residues long. Germline lookup yields CDR1 LNHDA and CDR2 SQIVND (reference sequence). The CDR3 bases are TGTGCCAGTAGTTCGGGGATGAACACTGAAGCTTTCTTT. This gives the protein CASSSGMNTEAFF.

The chain combines TRBV5-4 with TRBJ2-1; TRBD1 agrees at 11 bases. CDR1 and CDR2 from the germline V gene are SGHNT and YYREEE (reference sequence). CDR3 length equals 16 residues. With V trimmed by 0 bases and J by 5 bases, 4 bases remained unmatched. DNA of the CDR3: TGTGCCAGCAGCTTGGAAGGACAGGGGGCGGACAATGAGCAGTTCTTC. This codes for CASSLEGQGADNEQFF.

This clone was seen more than once but under ten times. This chain links TRBV11-2 with TRBJ2-7, with 10 bases aligning to TRBD2. The CDR3 has 15 residues. V lost 4 bases to trimming and J lost 7 bases; unmatched junction nucleotides: 10. Germline V gene lookup returns CDR1 SGHAT and CDR2 FQNNGV. DNA for the CDR3: TGTGCCAGCAGCTCAGAAACCGGGACTAGCGTAGAGCAGTACTTC. Amino acids: CASSSETGTSVEQYF.

The chain carries TRBV4-2 and TRBJ2-5; 10 nucleotides match TRBD2. This CDR3 spans 15 amino acids. The germline V gene encodes CDR1 LGHNA and CDR2 YNFKEQ. V trimming: 4 bases; J trimming: 5 bases; junction bases outside the gene matches: 7. The CDR3 reads CASSLLAGGEETQYF. DNA for the CDR3: TGTGCCAGCAGCCTATTAGCGGGAGGCGAGGAGACCCAGTACTTC.

CDR3 sequence: CASSLYPGFCGGRAQETQYF. In nucleotides, the CDR3 is TGTGCCAGCAGCTTATACCCAGGATTCTGCGGCGGGAGGGCCCAAGAGACCCAGTACTTC. V and J are TRBV11-3 and TRBJ2-5; 9 nucleotides match TRBD2. The CDR3 length is 20 residues. Per the germline V gene, CDR1 is SGHNT and CDR2 is YENEEA. With V trimmed by 2 bases and J by 1 base, 17 bases remained unmatched.

The V call is TRBV5-4, the J call TRBJ2-5, with 13 bases lining up with TRBD2. V lost 0 bases to trimming and J lost 2 bases; unmatched junction nucleotides: 1. From germline, CDR1 is SGHNT and CDR2 YYREEE (reference sequence). The CDR3 covers 16 residues. CDR3 loop: CASSLGLAGGQETQYF. In DNA, the CDR3 is TGTGCCAGCAGCTTGGGACTAGCGGGAGGACAAGAGACCCAGTACTTC.

The chain carries TRBV18 and TRBJ2-3, with 10 bases aligning to TRBD2. The germline CDR1 and CDR2 sequences are KGHSH and LQKENI. The CDR3 length is 14 residues. The V segment lost 6 bases and the J segment 5 bases; nucleotides outside the gene matches: 5. CDR3 in amino acids: CASSSGGAEDTQYF. Written as DNA, the CDR3 is TGTGCCAGCTCCAGCGGGGGGGCCGAAGATACGCAGTATTTT.